One sample yielded the 5 T cell receptor beta chains listed below, sequenced in a study of response to subunit inactivated influenza vaccine. TCRdb called the RT-PCR reads again in MiXCR, with one record for every CDR3 protein. The sample contains 450,000 to 600,000 distinct CDR3 sequences, roughly 7.9% of which appear only once. The source was PBMCs from blood, collected around 2 years after vaccination. These receptors originate from a man between 50 and 75 years old who received an inactivated influenza vaccine.

This chain uses TRBV6-5 with TRBJ2-7; D perhaps matches TRBD2 (6 bases). Trimming stripped 5 bases from V and 3 bases from J, with 23 bases between. CDR1 is MNHEY, CDR2 SVGAGI, per germline. The CDR3 loop spans 17 amino acids. The CDR3 region has the DNA TGTGCCAGCAGTCACCGGTCTAGCGTGGGCTCGTACTACGAGCAGTACTTC. Translating gives CASSHRSSVGSYYEQYF.

In its sample, this clonotype was seen a few times. The rearrangement links TRBV4-2 to TRBJ2-1; D is possibly TRBD2 (5 bases). The germline gives CDR1 LGHNA, CDR2 YNFKEQ. The CDR3 totals 17 residues. V was pared by 0 bases and J by 2 bases, with 14 bases between. CDR3 amino acids: CASSQDWVGAAYNEQFF. The CDR3, as DNA: TGTGCCAGCAGCCAAGATTGGGTGGGAGCAGCCTACAATGAGCAGTTCTTC.

This clonotype showed up just a few times. This chain uses TRBV20-1 with TRBJ2-1; perhaps TRBD2 as D (6 bases). The germline gives CDR1 DFQATT, CDR2 SNEGSKA (reference sequence). V lost 8 bases, J lost 8 bases, and 25 bases lay in between. The CDR3 has 15 amino acids. The CDR3 region is CSYIHGVGSEDEQFF. For the CDR3, the DNA is TGCAGTTACATCCATGGGGTCGGGAGCGAGGATGAGCAGTTCTTC.

This chain connects TRBV28 to TRBJ1-1, with 7 bases aligning to TRBD1. The CDR3 runs 15 residues. Germline V gene lookup returns CDR1 MDHEN and CDR2 SYDVKM. V shed 1 base and J 1 base; nucleotides not matched to a gene: 3. CDR3 region: CASSLSEGANTEAFF. Written as DNA, the CDR3 is TGTGCCAGCAGTTTATCGGAGGGGGCGAACACTGAAGCTTTCTTT.

This clonotype was seen at least ten times. The chain combines TRBV5-1 with TRBJ2-7; TRBD1 agrees at 8 bases. Trimming at V came to 4 bases and at J to 4 bases, leaving 4 bases not matched to a gene. The V gene's germline CDR1 is SGHRS and CDR2 YFSETQ. The CDR3 covers 13 residues. This CDR3 reads CASSQDRAYEQYF. The CDR3 nucleotides are TGCGCCAGCAGCCAGGACAGGGCTTACGAGCAGTACTTC.